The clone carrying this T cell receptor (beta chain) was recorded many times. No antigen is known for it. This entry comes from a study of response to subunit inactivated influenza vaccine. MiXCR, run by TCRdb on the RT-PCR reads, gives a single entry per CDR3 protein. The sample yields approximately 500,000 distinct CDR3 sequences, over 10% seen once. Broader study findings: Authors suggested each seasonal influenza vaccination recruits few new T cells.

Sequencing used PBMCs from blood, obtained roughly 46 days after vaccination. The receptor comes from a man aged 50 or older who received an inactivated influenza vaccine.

The DNA of the CDR3 is TGTGCCAGCAGCACTGGACTAGCGGGAGGGCCAGGCTCTGGGGCCAACGTCCTGACTTTC. Amino acid sequence: CASSTGLAGGPGSGANVLTF. This chain connects TRBV11-1 to TRBJ2-6, with 15 bases matching TRBD2. CDR3 length: 20 residues. Germline values: CDR1 SGHAT, CDR2 FQDESV (reference sequence). The trim removed 5 bases at V and 0 bases at J, leaving 8 bases unmatched. Supplemented by reference TRBV11-1 and TRBJ2-6, the full variable domain reads EAEVAQSPRYKITEKSQAVAFWCDPISGHATLYWYRQILGQGPELLVQFQDESVVDDSQLPKDRFSAERLKGVDSTLKIQPAELGDSAMYLCASSTGLAGGPGSGANVLTFGAGSRLTVL.